This T cell receptor (beta chain) was sequenced for a study of OX40 agonist ivuxolimab in advanced cancers. As for the study in general: It was ivuxolimab, an agonistic anti-OX40 (CD134) antibody, that patients were treated with. Study findings and constraints: Low levels of normalized T-cell clonal expansion also appeared in some nonresponders.

This clone appeared a single time. What it binds is not known. Assay used: immunoSEQ multiplex PCR; TCRdb lists only in-frame clones, some missing. The sample yields roughly 33,000 clones, about 70% seen once. V dropped 9 bases and J dropped 4 bases, with 19 bases sitting between them. There are 15 residues in the CDR3. The sequence derives from an adult with an advanced solid tumor such as melanoma, head and neck, liver or kidney cancer. The V gene is TRBV23-1, the J gene TRBJ2-1, with D possibly being TRBD1 or TRBD2 (5 bases each). TRBV23-1 is labeled an ORF, and its function is uncertain. This specimen was CD4+ or CD8+ T cells sorted from blood, taken in a trial of the OX40 agonist ivuxolimab. The CDR3 region is CARKRGRGLYNEQFF. Written as DNA, the CDR3 is TGCGCCAGGAAGAGGGGTCGGGGTTTGTACAATGAGCAGTTCTTC.